This T cell receptor beta chain came from a study of blood T cell repertoires in COVID-19. Whole-study context: The United States, Italy and Spain were the sources of the acute and convalescent COVID-19 samples. Sample material is recorded as cDNA or gDNA derived from T cells, B-cell-depleted T cells, or PBMCs.

CDR3 length equals 15 residues. Trimming cost V 3 bases and J 5 bases; bases outside gene matches: 9. Germline-derived CDR1 and CDR2 are MDHEN and SYDVKM. Original processing methods: Amplification of reference gene primers provided the estimated nucleated cell counts. Profiled with immunoSEQ multiplex PCR; TCRdb holds only in-frame clones, not every one. V, J and clone size derive from that table, while D and trimming were established from the DNA sequence. This sample yields fewer than 250,000 clones, of which roughly four fifths are seen a single time; 6% to 8.5% belongs to the top ten. The chain recombines TRBV28 with TRBJ2-5; TRBD1 matches 7 bases. Source material: peripheral blood. This TCR was recovered from a woman aged 50 to 60 with active or convalescent COVID-19. The CDR3 DNA follows: TGTGCCAGCAGTTTTGATCCACAGGGGTGGGAGACCCAGTACTTC. Protein product: CASSFDPQGWETQYF.